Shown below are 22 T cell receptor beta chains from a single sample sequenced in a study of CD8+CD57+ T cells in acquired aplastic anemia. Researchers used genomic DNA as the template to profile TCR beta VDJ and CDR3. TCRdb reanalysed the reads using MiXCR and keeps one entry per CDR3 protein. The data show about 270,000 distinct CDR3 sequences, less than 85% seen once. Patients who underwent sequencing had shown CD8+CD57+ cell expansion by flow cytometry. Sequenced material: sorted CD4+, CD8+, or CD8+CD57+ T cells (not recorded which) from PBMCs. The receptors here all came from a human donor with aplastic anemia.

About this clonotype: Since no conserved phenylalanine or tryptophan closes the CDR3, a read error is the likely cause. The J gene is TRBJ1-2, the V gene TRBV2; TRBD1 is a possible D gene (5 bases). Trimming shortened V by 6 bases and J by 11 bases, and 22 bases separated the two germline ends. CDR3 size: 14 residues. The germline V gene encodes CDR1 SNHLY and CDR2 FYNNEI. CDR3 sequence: CASSAGGIHYEYTL. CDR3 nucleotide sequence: TGTGCCAGCAGCGCGGGGGGGATCCACTATGAGTACACCTTG.

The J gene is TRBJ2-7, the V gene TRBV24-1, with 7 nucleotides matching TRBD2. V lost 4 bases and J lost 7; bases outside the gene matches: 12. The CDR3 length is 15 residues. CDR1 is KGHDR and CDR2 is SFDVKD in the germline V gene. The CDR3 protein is CATSDAAGTDGEQYF. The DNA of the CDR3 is TGTGCCACCAGTGACGCAGCGGGAACTGACGGGGAGCAGTACTTC.

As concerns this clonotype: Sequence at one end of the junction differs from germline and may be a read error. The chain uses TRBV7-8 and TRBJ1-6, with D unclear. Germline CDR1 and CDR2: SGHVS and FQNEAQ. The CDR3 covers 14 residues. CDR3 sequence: CASSSARLPSPLYF. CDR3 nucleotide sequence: TGTGCCAGCAGCTCGGCGAGATTACCCTCACCGCTCTACTTT.

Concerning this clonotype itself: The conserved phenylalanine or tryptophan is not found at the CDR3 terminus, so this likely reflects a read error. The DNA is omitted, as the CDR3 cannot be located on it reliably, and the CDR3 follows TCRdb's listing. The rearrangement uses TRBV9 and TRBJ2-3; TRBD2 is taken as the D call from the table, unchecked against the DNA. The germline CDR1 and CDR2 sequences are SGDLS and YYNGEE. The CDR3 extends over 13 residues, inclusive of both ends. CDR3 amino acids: CASSETPGLALNV.

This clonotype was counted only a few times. Here the CDR3 reads CASSISQGFNEQYF. For the CDR3, the DNA is TGTGCCAGTAGTATCAGTCAGGGGTTCAACGAGCAGTACTTC. The V call is TRBV19, the J call TRBJ2-7; tentatively, D is TRBD1 (6 bases). The CDR3 has 14 amino acids. V lost 3 bases and J lost 5, with 14 bases in between. CDR1 is LNHDA, CDR2 SQIVND, per germline (reference sequence).

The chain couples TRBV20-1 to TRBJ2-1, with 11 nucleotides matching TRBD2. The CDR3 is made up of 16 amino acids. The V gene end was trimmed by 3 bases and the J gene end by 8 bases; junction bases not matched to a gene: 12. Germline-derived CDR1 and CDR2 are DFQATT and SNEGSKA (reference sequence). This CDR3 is CSASTSGGSARDEQFF. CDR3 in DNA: TGCAGTGCTAGCACTAGCGGGGGTAGTGCACGGGATGAGCAGTTCTTC.

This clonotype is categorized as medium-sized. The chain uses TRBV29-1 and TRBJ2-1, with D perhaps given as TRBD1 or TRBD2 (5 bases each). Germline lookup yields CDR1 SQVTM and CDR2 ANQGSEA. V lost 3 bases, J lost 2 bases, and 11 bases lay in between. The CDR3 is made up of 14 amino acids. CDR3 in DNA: TGCAGCGTTGACGGGGCCAGGGCCTACAATGAGCAGTTCTTC. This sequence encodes CSVDGARAYNEQFF.

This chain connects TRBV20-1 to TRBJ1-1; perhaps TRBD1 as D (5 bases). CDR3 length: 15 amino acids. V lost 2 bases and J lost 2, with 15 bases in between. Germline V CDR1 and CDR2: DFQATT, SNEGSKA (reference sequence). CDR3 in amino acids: CSARPTDRDNTEAFF. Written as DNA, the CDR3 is TGCAGTGCTAGACCCACCGACCGGGACAACACTGAAGCTTTCTTT.

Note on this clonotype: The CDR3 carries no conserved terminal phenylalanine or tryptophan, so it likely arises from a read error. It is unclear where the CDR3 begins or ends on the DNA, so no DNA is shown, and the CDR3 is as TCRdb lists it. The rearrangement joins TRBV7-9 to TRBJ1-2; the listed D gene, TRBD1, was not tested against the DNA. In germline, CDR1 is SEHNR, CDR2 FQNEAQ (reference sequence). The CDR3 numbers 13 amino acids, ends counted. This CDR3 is CASSSGDRGLDYV.

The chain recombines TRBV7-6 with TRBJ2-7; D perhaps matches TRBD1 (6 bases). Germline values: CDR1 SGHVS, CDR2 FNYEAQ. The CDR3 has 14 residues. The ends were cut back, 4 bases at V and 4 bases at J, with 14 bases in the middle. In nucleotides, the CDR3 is TGTGCCAGCAGCTACGCATTAGGGGGTTACGAGCAGTACTTC. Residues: CASSYALGGYEQYF.

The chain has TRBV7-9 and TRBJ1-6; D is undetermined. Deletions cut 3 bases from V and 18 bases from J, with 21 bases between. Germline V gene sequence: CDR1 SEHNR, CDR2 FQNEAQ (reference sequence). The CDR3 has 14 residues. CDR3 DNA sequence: TGTGCCAGCAGCTTGGCGTCCAATAACGCGCCCAACCACTTT. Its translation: CASSLASNNAPNHF.

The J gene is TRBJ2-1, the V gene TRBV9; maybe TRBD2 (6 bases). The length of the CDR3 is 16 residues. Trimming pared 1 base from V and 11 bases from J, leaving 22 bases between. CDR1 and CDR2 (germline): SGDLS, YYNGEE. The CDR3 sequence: CASSVYQNCGNDQQFF. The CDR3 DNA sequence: TGTGCCAGCAGCGTATACCAGAACTGCGGGAATGATCAGCAGTTCTTC.

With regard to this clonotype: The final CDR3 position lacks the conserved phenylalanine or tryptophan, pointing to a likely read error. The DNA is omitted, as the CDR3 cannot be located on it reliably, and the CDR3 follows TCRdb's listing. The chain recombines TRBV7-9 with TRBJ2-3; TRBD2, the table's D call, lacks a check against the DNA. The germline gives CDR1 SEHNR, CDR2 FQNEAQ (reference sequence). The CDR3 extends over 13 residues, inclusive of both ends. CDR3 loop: CASSDERSGGKYV.

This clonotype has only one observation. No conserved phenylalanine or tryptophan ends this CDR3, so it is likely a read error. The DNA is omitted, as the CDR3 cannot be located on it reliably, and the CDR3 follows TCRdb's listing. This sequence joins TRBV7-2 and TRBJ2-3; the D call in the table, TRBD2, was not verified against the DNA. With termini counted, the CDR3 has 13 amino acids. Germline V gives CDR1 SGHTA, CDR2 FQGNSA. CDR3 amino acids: CASSEGPYEQYFG.

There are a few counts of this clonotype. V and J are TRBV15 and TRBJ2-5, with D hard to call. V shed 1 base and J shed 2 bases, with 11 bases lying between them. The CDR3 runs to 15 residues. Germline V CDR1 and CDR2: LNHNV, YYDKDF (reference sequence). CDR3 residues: CATSRVVSEQETQYF. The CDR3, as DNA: TGTGCCACCAGCAGAGTAGTGTCTGAGCAAGAGACCCAGTACTTC.

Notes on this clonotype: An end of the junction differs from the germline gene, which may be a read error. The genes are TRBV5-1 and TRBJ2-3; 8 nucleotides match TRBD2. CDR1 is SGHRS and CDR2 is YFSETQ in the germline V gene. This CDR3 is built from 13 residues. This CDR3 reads CASSFAGGEGQYF. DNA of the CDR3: TGTGCCAGCAGCTTCGCGGGGGGAGAGGGGCAGTATTTT.

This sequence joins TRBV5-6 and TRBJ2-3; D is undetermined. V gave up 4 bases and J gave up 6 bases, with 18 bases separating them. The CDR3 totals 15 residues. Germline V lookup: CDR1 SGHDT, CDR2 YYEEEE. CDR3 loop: CASSLRARGSDTQYF. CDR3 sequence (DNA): TGTGCCAGCAGCCTCCGGGCCAGAGGTTCGGATACGCAGTATTTT.

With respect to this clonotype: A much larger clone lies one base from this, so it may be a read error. The CDR3, as DNA: TGTGCCAGCAGCCCCAAGCCGGGCGAGCAGTACTTC. This encodes CASSPKPGEQYF. V gene TRBV2 combines with J gene TRBJ2-7; D is ambiguous. Germline V lookup: CDR1 SNHLY, CDR2 FYNNEI. The CDR3 loop spans 12 amino acids. V lost 6 bases, J lost 6 bases, and 12 bases lay in between.

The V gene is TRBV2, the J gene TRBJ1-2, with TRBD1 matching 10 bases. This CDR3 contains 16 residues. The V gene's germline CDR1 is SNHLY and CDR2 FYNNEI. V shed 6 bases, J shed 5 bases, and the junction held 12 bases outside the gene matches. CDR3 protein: CASRARDRGLEYGYTF. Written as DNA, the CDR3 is TGTGCCAGCAGGGCACGGGACAGGGGCTTGGAGTATGGCTACACCTTC. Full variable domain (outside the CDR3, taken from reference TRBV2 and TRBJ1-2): EPEVTQTPSHQVTQMGQEVILRCVPISNHLYFYWYRQILGQKVEFLVSFYNNEISEKSEIFDDQFSVERPDGSNFTLKIRSTKLEDSAMYFCASRARDRGLEYGYTFGSGTRLTVV.

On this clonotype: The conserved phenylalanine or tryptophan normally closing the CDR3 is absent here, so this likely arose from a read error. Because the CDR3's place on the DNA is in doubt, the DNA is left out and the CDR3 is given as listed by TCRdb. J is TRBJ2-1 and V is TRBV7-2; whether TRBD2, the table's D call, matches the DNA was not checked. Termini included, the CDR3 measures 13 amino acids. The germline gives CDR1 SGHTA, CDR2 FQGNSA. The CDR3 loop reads CASSLAGSHDTLY.

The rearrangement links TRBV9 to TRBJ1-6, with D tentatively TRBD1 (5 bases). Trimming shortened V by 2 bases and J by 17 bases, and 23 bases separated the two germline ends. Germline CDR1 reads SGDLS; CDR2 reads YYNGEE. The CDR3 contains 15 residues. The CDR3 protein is CASSVTRGYGYTFHF. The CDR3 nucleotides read TGTGCCAGCAGCGTGACAAGGGGCTATGGCTACACCTTCCACTTT.

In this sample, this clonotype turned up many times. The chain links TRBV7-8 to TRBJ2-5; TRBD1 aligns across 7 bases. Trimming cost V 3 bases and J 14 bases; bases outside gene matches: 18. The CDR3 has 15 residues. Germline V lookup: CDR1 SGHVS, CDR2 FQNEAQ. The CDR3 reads CASSFHPDGTALSYF. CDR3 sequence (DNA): TGTGCCAGCAGCTTTCATCCAGACGGGACAGCCCTTTCCTACTTC.